The clone carrying this T cell receptor beta chain has a handful of counts. These data originate in a study of T cell responses to AZD1222 COVID-19 vaccine. The length of the CDR3 is 15 residues. The germline CDR1 and CDR2 sequences are MGHRA and YSYEKL. Losses at the gene ends were 4 bases for V and 14 bases for J; bases not matched to a gene: 15. Sequencing used immunoSEQ multiplex PCR; TCRdb keeps in-frame clones, though not all of them. The sample includes around 150,000 clones, around 92% of them seen just once. The chain joins TRBV4-1 to TRBJ1-4, with 8 positions matching TRBD1. Sequenced material: peripheral blood, taken on day 0 of AZD1222 vaccination. This sequence originates from an adult in good health. The CDR3 region has the DNA TGCGCCAGCAGCCCCTACCCGGAGCAGGGGGCATTGCTGTTTTTT. Amino acid sequence: CASSPYPEQGALLFF.